This TCR beta chain appears in the sequencing data of a study of blood T cell repertoires in COVID-19. In the study's own analysis: From reference gene primer amplification, estimates of nucleated cell counts were derived. Sequencing used immunoSEQ multiplex PCR; TCRdb keeps in-frame clones, though not all of them. D and trimming were read from the DNA, whereas the V and J calls and clone size are those reported in that table. This sample has around 200,000 clones, with less than 90% found just once. Residents of around 24 US areas, aged about 18 to 89 years, made up the participants. Categorization into cohorts depended on clinical history that participants reported. Trimming stripped 10 bases from V and 5 bases from J, with 18 bases between. Per the germline V gene, CDR1 is SEHNR and CDR2 is FQNEAQ (reference sequence). This CDR3 region has 15 residues.

The sample was PBMCs or T cells enriched from blood (not recorded which). The V and J genes are TRBV7-9 and TRBJ1-6; D might be TRBD1 (6 bases). The TCR sequence derives from a woman in her 30s who had recovered from COVID-19. CDR3 residues: CATTHRDTNNSPLHF. CDR3 sequence (DNA): TGTGCCACTACGCATCGGGACACTAATAATTCACCCCTCCACTTT.